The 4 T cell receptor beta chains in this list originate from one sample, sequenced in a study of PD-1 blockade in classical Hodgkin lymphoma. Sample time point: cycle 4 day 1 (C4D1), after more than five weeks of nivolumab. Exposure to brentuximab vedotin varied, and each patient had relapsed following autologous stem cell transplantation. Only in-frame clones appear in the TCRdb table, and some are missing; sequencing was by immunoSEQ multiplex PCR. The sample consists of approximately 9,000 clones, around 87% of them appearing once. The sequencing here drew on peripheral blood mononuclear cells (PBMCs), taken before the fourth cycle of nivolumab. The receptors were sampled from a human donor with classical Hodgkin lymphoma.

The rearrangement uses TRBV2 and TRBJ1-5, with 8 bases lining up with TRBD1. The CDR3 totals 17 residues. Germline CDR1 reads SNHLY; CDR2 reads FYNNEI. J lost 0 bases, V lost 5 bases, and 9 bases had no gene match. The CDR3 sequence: CASSSGTGHYSNQPQHF. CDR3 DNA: TGTGCCAGCAGTTCCGGGACAGGACATTATAGCAATCAGCCCCAGCATTTT.

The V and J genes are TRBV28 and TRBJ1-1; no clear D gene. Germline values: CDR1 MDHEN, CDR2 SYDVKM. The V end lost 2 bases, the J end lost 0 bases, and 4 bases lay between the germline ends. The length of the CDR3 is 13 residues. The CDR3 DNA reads TGTGCCAGCAGTTTAATGGTGAACACTGAAGCTTTCTTT. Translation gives CASSLMVNTEAFF.

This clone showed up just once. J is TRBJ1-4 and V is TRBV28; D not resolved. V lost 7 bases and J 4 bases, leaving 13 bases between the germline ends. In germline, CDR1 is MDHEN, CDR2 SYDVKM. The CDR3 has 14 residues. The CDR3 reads CASTLRGFNEKLFF. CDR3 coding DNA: TGTGCCAGCACCCTCCGGGGATTTAATGAAAAACTGTTTTTT. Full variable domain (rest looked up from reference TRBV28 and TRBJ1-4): DVKVTQSSRYLVKRTGEKVFLECVQDMDHENMFWYRQDPGLGLRLIYFSYDVKMKEKGDIPEGYSVSREKKERFSLILESASTNQTSMYLCASTLRGFNEKLFFGSGTQLSVL.

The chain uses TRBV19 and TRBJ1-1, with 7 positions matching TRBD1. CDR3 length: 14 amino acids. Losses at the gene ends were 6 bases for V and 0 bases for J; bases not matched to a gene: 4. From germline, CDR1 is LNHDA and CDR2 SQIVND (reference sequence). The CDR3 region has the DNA TGTGCCAGTAGCACAGGGGCCATGAACACTGAAGCTTTCTTT. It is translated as CASSTGAMNTEAFF. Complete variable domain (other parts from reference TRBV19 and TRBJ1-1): DGGITQSPKYLFRKEGQNVTLSCEQNLNHDAMYWYRQDPGQGLRLIYYSQIVNDFQKGDIAEGYSVSREKKESFPLTVTSAQKNPTAFYLCASSTGAMNTEAFFGQGTRLTVV.